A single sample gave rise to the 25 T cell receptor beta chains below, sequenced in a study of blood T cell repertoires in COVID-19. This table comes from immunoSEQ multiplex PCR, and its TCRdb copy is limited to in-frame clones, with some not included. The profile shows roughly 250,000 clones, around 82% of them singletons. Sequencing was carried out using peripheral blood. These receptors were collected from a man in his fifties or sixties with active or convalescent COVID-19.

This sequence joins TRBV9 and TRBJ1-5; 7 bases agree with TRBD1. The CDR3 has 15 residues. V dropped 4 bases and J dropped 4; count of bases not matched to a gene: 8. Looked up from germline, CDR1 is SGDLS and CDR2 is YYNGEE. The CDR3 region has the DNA TGTGCCAGCAGCCGCACAGGGGATGTAAATCAGCCCCAGCATTTT. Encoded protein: CASSRTGDVNQPQHF.

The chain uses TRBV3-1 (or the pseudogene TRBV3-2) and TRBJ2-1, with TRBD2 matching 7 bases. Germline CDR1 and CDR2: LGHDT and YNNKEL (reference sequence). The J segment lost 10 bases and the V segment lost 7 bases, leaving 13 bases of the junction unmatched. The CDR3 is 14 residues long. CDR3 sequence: CASKSAGLPGEQFF. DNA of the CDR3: TGTGCCAGCAAGTCAGCGGGGCTCCCGGGGGAGCAGTTCTTC.

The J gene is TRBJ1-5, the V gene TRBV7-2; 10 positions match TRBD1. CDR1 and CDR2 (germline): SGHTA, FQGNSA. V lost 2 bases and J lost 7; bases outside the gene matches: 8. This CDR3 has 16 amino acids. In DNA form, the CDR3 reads TGTGCCAGCAGCTTAACGTGGGGACAGGGGTCACAGCCCCAGCATTTT. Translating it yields CASSLTWGQGSQPQHF.

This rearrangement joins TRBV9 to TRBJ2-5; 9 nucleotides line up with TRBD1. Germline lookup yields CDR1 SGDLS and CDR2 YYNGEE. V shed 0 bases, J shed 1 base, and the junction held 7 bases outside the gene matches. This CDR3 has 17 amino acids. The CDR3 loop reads CASSVGGQGSLQETQYF. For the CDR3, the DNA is TGTGCCAGCAGCGTAGGGGGACAGGGAAGCCTCCAAGAGACCCAGTACTTC.

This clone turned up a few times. CDR3 region: CATSRDGVRNQGSRPRNEQFF. CDR3 sequence (DNA): TGTGCCACCAGCAGAGATGGGGTCCGCAACCAGGGGTCACGGCCCCGCAATGAGCAGTTCTTC. J is TRBJ2-1 and V is TRBV15, with D perhaps matching TRBD1 (6 bases). CDR3 size: 21 residues. Germline values: CDR1 LNHNV, CDR2 YYDKDF (reference sequence). The V end lost 0 bases, the J end lost 6 bases, and 30 bases lay between the germline ends.

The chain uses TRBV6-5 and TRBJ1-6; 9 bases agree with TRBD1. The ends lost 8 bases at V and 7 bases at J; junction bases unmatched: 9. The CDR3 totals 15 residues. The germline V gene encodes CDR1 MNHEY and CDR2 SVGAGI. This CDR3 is CASGKRDRENSPLHF. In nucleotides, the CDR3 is TGTGCCAGCGGGAAAAGGGACAGGGAAAATTCACCCCTCCACTTT.

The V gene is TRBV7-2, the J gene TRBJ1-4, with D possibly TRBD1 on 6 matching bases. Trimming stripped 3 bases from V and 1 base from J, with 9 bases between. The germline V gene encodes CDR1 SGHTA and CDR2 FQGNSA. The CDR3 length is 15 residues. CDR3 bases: TGTGCCAGCAGCTTTCAGGGGAGAACTAATGAAAAACTGTTTTTT. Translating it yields CASSFQGRTNEKLFF.

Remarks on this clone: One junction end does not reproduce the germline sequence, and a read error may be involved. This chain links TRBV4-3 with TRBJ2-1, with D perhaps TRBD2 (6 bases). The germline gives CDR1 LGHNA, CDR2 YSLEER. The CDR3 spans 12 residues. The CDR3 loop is CASSQDRGILVF. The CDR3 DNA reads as TGCGCCAGCAGCCAAGATCGGGGGATTTTGGTCTTC.

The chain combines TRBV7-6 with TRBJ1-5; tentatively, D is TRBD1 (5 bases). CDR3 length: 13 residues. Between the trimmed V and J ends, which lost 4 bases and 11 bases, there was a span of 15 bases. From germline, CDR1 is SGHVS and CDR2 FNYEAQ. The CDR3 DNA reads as TGTGCCAGCAGCTCGACGGGGGGTCAAGCCCAGCATTTT. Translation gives CASSSTGGQAQHF.

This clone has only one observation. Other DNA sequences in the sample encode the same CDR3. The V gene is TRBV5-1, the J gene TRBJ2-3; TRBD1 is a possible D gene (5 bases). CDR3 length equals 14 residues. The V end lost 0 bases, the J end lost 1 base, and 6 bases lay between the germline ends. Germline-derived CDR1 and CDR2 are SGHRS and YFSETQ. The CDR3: CASSLGGRTDTQYF. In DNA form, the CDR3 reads TGCGCCAGCAGCTTGGGGGGCCGCACAGATACGCAGTATTTT. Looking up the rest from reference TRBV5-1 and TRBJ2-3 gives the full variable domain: KAGVTQTPRYLIKTRGQQVTLSCSPISGHRSVSWYQQTPGQGLQFLFEYFSETQRNKGNFPGRFSGRQFSNSRSEMNVSTLELGDSALYLCASSLGGRTDTQYFGPGTRLTVL.

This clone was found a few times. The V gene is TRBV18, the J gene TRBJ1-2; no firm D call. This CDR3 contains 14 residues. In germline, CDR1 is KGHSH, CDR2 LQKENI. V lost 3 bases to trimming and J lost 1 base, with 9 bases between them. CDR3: CASSPRDNNYGYTF. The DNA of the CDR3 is TGTGCCAGCTCACCCCGCGACAATAACTATGGCTACACCTTC.

The CDR3 loop is CASSATDALSSYNSPLHF. CDR3 DNA sequence: TGTGCCAGCAGCGCGACAGACGCCCTGAGCTCCTATAATTCACCCCTCCACTTT. This chain joins TRBV28 and TRBJ1-6; tentatively, D is TRBD1 (5 bases). This CDR3 region has 18 residues. Per germline, CDR1 MDHEN and CDR2 SYDVKM. Deletions cut 6 bases from V and 0 bases from J, with 18 bases between.

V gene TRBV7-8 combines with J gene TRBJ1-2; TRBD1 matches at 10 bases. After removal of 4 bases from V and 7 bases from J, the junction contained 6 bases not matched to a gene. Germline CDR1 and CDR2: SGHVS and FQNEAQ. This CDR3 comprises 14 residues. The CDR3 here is CASSSDRGERGYTF. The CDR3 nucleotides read TGTGCCAGCAGCTCGGACAGGGGGGAGCGTGGCTACACCTTC.

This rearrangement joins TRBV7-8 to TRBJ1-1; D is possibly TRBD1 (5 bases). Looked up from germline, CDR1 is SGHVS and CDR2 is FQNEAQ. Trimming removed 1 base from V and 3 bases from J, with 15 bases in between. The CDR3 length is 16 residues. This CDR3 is CASSLGIGGWDTEAFF. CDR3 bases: TGTGCCAGCAGCTTAGGGATCGGGGGATGGGACACTGAAGCTTTCTTT.

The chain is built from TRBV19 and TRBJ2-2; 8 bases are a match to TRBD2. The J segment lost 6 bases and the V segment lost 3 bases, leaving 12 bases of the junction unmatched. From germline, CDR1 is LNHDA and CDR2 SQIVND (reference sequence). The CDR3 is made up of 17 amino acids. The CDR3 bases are TGTGCCAGTAGTATCGCCCGGGGGGGGCTACGGGCCGGGGAGCTGTTTTTT. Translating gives CASSIARGGLRAGELFF.

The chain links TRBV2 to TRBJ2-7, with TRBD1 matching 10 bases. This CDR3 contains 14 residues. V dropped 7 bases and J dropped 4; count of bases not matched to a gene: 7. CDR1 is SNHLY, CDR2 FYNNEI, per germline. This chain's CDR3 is CASTEGTGVYEQYF. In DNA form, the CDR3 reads TGTGCCAGCACCGAGGGGACAGGGGTATACGAGCAGTACTTC.

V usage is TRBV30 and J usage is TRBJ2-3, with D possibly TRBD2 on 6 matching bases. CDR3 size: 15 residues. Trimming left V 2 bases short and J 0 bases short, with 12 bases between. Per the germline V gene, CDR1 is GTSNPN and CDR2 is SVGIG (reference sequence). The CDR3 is CAWSSRGSSTDTQYF. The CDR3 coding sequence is TGTGCCTGGAGTTCCCGGGGGAGTAGCACAGATACGCAGTATTTT.

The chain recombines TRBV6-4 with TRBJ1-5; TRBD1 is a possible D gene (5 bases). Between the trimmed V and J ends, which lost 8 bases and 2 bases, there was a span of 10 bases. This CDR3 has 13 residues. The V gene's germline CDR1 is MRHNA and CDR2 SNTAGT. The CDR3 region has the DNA TGTGCCAGCCAAGGGGATCGCAATCAGCCCCAGCATTTT. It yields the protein CASQGDRNQPQHF.

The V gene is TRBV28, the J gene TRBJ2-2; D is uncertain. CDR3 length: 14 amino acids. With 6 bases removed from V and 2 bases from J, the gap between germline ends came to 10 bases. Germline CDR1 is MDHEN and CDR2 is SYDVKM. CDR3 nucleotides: TGTGCCAGCAGGCAGGCCTCTAACACCGGGGAGCTGTTTTTT. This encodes CASRQASNTGELFF.

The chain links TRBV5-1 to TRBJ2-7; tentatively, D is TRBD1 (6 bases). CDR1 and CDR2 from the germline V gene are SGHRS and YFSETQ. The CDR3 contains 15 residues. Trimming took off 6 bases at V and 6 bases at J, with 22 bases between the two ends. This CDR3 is CASNPQGRPSGEQYF. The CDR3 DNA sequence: TGCGCCAGCAACCCTCAGGGGCGTCCCTCCGGCGAGCAGTACTTC.

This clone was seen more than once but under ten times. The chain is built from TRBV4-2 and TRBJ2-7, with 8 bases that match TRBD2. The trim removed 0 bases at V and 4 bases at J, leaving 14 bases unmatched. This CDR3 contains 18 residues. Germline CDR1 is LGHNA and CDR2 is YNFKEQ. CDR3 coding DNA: TGTGCCAGCAGCCAAGATCGCCTTAATACGGGGGGGAAATACGAGCAGTACTTC. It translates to CASSQDRLNTGGKYEQYF.

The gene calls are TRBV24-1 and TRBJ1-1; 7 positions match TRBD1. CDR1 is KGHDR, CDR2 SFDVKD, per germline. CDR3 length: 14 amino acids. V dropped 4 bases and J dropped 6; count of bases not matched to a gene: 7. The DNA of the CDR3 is TGTGCCACCAGTGACCACCGGGACAGAGCTGAAGCTTTCTTT. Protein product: CATSDHRDRAEAFF.

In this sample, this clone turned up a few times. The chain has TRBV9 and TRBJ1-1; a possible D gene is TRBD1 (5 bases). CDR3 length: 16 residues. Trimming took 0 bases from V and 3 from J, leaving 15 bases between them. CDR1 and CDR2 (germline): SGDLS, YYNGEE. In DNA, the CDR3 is TGTGCCAGCAGCGTAGGGTGGACAACGGGGGACACTGAAGCTTTCTTT. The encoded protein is CASSVGWTTGDTEAFF.

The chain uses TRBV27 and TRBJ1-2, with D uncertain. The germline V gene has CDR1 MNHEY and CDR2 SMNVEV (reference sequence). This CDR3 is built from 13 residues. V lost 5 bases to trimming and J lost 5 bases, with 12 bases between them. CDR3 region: CASSPIDTYGYTF. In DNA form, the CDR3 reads TGTGCCAGCAGTCCGATTGACACGTATGGCTACACCTTC.

CDR3 bases: TGTGCCAGCAGTCCACTCCCAGGGACAGGGGTGACCTACGAGCAGTACTTC. Amino acid sequence: CASSPLPGTGVTYEQYF. This chain joins TRBV25-1 and TRBJ2-7; 10 bases map to TRBD1. Germline-derived CDR1 and CDR2 are MGHDK and SYGVNS. The CDR3 loop spans 17 amino acids. The trim removed 5 bases at V and 2 bases at J, leaving 12 bases unmatched.